Listed here is a single TCR beta chain. Antigen specificity is unknown. This specimen comes from a study of shared clonotypes between healthy human individuals. Sequencing used immunoSEQ multiplex PCR; TCRdb keeps in-frame clones, though not all of them. The sample carries about 680,000 clones, about three quarters recorded once. The study, taken as a whole, reports: Blood alone was sampled, and tissue repertoires likely differ. Among non-shared clonotypes, generation probabilities were lower than among those shared by all four donors.

The CDR3 spans 14 residues. Trimming removed 2 bases from V and 4 bases from J, with 9 bases in between. Germline-derived CDR1 and CDR2 are LNHDA and SQIVND (reference sequence). This TCR was sampled from a woman aged 25 to 45 in good health. V and J are TRBV19 and TRBJ2-4; D call uncertain. Source material: memory CD4+ T cells sorted from blood. As for subset: CD45RA-negative fraction. The CDR3: CASSIPGVKNIQYF. CDR3 bases: TGTGCCAGTAGTATACCCGGAGTAAAAAACATTCAGTACTTC. Complete variable domain (other parts from reference TRBV19 and TRBJ2-4): DGGITQSPKYLFRKEGQNVTLSCEQNLNHDAMYWYRQDPGQGLRLIYYSQIVNDFQKGDIAEGYSVSREKKESFPLTVTSAQKNPTAFYLCASSIPGVKNIQYFGAGTRLSVL.